This TCR beta chain originates from a study of blood T cells in healthy people across ages. This clonotype was found a few times. Germline V gives CDR1 LNHNV, CDR2 YYDKDF (reference sequence). The CDR3 has 14 residues. V was pared by 6 bases and J by 0 bases, with 9 bases between. Primed by a sample-barcoded 5' primer and a J-beta primer mix, a second PCR proceeded for 7 to 11 cycles. TCRdb reanalysed the 5' RACE reads using MiXCR and keeps one entry per CDR3 protein. The table lists roughly 730,000 distinct CDR3 sequences, about 61% of them singletons. The receptor was derived from a man aged 35 to 55 in good health. This chain uses TRBV15 with TRBJ1-5, with D perhaps matching TRBD1 (6 bases). Specimen: blood. The CDR3 nucleotides are TGTGCCACCAGGAAACAGGGTAGCAATCAGCCCCAGCATTTT. Translation gives CATRKQGSNQPQHF. Variable domain in full (rest from reference TRBV15 and TRBJ1-5): DAMVIQNPRYQVTQFGKPVTLSCSQTLNHNVMYWYQQKSSQAPKLLFHYYDKDFNNEADTPDNFQSRRPNTSFCFLDIRSPGLGDTAMYLCATRKQGSNQPQHFGDGTRLSIL.